These T cell receptor beta chains were read from a single sample in a study of T-cell reconstitution after alpha-beta-depleted transplantation in children. TCRdb fed the PCR reads into MiXCR, producing one record per CDR3 protein. This sample has 200,000 to 250,000 distinct CDR3 sequences, with 11% found just once. The sample was PBMCs, taken before TCRalphabeta/CD19-depleted stem cell transplant. Receptors originate from a child under two years old with acute myeloid leukemia, due to receive a stem cell transplant. Both conserved end residues are part of each CDR3.

v_call: TRBV4-1; cdr3_aa: CASSQLAGLVGELFF
v_call: TRBV20-1; cdr3_aa: CSARDRGGYRPYEQFF
v_call: TRBV29-1; cdr3_aa: CSALGDTSNTGELFF
v_call: TRBV6-2/TRBV6-3; cdr3_aa: CASNPSGTGSYNEQFF
v_call: TRBV20-1; cdr3_aa: CSAWGQGARGYTF
v_call: TRBV12-3/TRBV12-4; cdr3_aa: CASSLQGIRSPLHF
v_call: TRBV3-1; cdr3_aa: CATCQAGFSNSYNEQFF
v_call: TRBV6-1; cdr3_aa: CASPTGTSGGFNTGELFF
v_call: TRBV23-1; cdr3_aa: CARVREGGETQYF
v_call: TRBV30; cdr3_aa: CAWARGNSNQPQHF
v_call: TRBV6-5; cdr3_aa: CASSSRSGSTHNEQFF
v_call: TRBV5-1; cdr3_aa: CASSAPTDTQYF
v_call: TRBV29-1; cdr3_aa: CSAAGVEDRVYEQYF
v_call: TRBV20-1; cdr3_aa: CSARRETQYF
v_call: TRBV18; cdr3_aa: CASSRWDFGKSPLHF
v_call: TRBV29-1; cdr3_aa: CSASTGFNFFYEQYF
v_call: TRBV9; cdr3_aa: CASSVGGVPNQPQHF
v_call: TRBV12-3/TRBV12-4; cdr3_aa: CASSPRTGGSYEQYF
v_call: TRBV12-3/TRBV12-4; cdr3_aa: CASTAARKSNSPLHF
v_call: TRBV6-5; cdr3_aa: CASSYGVSGREIGQFF